This T cell receptor (beta chain) originates from a study of T cells in Graves' hyperthyroidism and ophthalmopathy. The CDR3 loop spans 14 amino acids. The germline V gene encodes CDR1 SGDLS and CDR2 YYNGEE. V lost 1 base, J lost 5 bases, and 12 bases lay in between. Regions amplified from RNA transcripts were the TCR beta CDR3 regions. The HTBI primer set was used in a first-round RT-PCR of the TCR CDR3. TCRdb itself ran the multiplex PCR reads through MiXCR, one entry per CDR3 protein. The table includes tens of thousands of distinct CDR3 sequences, over 35% detected once. The chain combines TRBV9 with TRBJ2-5, with unresolved D. Specimen: blood. The receptor comes from a woman in her 30s with Graves' hyperthyroidism. Here the CDR3 DNA reads TGTGCCAGCAGCGTAAAGGGATCTTGGGAGACCCAGTACTTC. Translated: CASSVKGSWETQYF.